The 25 T cell receptor beta chains below come from one sample, sequenced in a study of shared clonotypes between healthy human individuals. Clones were read by immunoSEQ multiplex PCR, and TCRdb kept only the in-frame ones, dropping some. Among over 1.4 million clones listed, roughly 96% were seen once. Sequences were obtained from naive CD4+ T cells sorted from blood. Subset indicated: CD45RA+ positively selected. The source is a man aged 30 to 39 in good health.

The rearrangement joins TRBV6-5 to TRBJ1-4; a possible D gene is TRBD1 (5 bases). The CDR3 has 15 amino acids. V was clipped by 6 bases and J by 7 bases, with 18 bases between them. Germline CDR1 MNHEY, CDR2 SVGAGI. The CDR3 loop is CASRSSGLGGEKLFF. CDR3 nucleotides: TGTGCCAGCAGATCGTCCGGGTTGGGGGGTGAAAAACTGTTTTTT.

Here the CDR3 DNA reads TGTGCCAGCAGTGGGAGGGACCTCGTATCCTACGAGCAGTACTTC. Translating gives CASSGRDLVSYEQYF. The rearrangement joins TRBV6-1 to TRBJ2-7, with D possibly being TRBD2 (6 bases). Germline CDR1 and CDR2: MNHNS and SASEGT. V shed 4 bases and J shed 1 base, with 14 bases lying between them. The CDR3 covers 15 residues.

Here the CDR3 reads CATSGGGQGRNEQYF. The DNA for the CDR3 is TGTGCCACCAGCGGCGGGGGACAGGGAAGGAACGAGCAGTACTTC. V is TRBV15 and J is TRBJ2-7; 9 positions match TRBD1. V lost 5 bases to trimming and J lost 5 bases; unmatched junction nucleotides: 10. Germline V lookup: CDR1 LNHNV, CDR2 YYDKDF (reference sequence). This CDR3 has 15 residues.

This clone has just one count. The rearrangement uses TRBV7-9 and TRBJ1-5; TRBD1 is a possible D gene (5 bases). The CDR3 is made up of 15 amino acids. The germline gives CDR1 SEHNR, CDR2 FQNEAQ (reference sequence). V was shortened by 2 bases and J by 4 bases, with 12 bases between the two germline ends. The CDR3 DNA sequence: TGTGCCAGCAGCTTAATGGGGGAAGGAAATCAGCCCCAGCATTTT. Protein product: CASSLMGEGNQPQHF. Full variable domain (missing parts from reference TRBV7-9 and TRBJ1-5): DTGVSQNPRHKITKRGQNVTFRCDPISEHNRLYWYRQTLGQGPEFLTYFQNEAQLEKSRLLSDRFSAERPKGSFSTLEIQRTEQGDSAMYLCASSLMGEGNQPQHFGDGTRLSIL.

V usage is TRBV15 and J usage is TRBJ2-3, with 10 bases that match TRBD2. CDR1 LNHNV and CDR2 YYDKDF come from the germline V gene (reference sequence). The CDR3 totals 15 residues. Unmatched junction bases numbered 7, after V lost 5 bases and J lost 5 bases. DNA for the CDR3: TGTGCCACCAGCGAAGCGGGAGGGCCGGTAGATACGCAGTATTTT. Translation gives CATSEAGGPVDTQYF.

The chain carries TRBV19 and TRBJ2-4; tentative D call: TRBD1 (5 bases). The germline CDR1 and CDR2 sequences are LNHDA and SQIVND (reference sequence). V was clipped by 0 bases and J by 7 bases, with 13 bases between them. The CDR3 is 15 residues long. CDR3 nucleotides: TGTGCCAGTAGTATAGATCCTGCAGGGTGGAACATTCAGTACTTC. Translation: CASSIDPAGWNIQYF.

This clone has only one observation. This rearrangement joins TRBV10-2 to TRBJ2-3, with D unresolved. The CDR3 totals 14 residues. V dropped 3 bases and J dropped 6 bases, with 13 bases sitting between them. CDR1 is WSHSY and CDR2 is SAAADI in the germline V gene. For the CDR3, the DNA is TGCGCCAGCAGTGAACCCCCACGGGCGGATACGCAGTATTTT. Its translation: CASSEPPRADTQYF.

J is TRBJ2-6 and V is TRBV30; D is tentatively TRBD1 or TRBD2 (6 bases each). Trimming shortened V by 2 bases and J by 0 bases, and 8 bases separated the two germline ends. Germline values: CDR1 GTSNPN, CDR2 SVGIG (reference sequence). CDR3 size: 15 residues. Here the CDR3 DNA reads TGTGCCTGGAGTAAGGGGGGCTCTGGGGCCAACGTCCTGACTTTC. Translating it yields CAWSKGGSGANVLTF.

The V call is TRBV29-1, the J call TRBJ1-4; D is ambiguous. Trimming pared 7 bases from V and 8 bases from J, leaving 17 bases between. The CDR3 length is 13 residues. Per the germline V gene, CDR1 is SQVTM and CDR2 is ANQGSEA. The CDR3 bases are TGCAGCGCCGCGGGCACCCTGCGGGAAAAACTGTTTTTT. Translation gives CSAAGTLREKLFF. Full variable domain (remainder filled in from reference TRBV29-1 and TRBJ1-4): SAVISQKPSRDICQRGTSLTIQCQVDSQVTMMFWYRQQPGQSLTLIATANQGSEATYESGFVIDKFPISRPNLTFSTLTVSNMSPEDSSIYLCSAAGTLREKLFFGSGTQLSVL.

The V gene is TRBV6-1, the J gene TRBJ1-2, with D tentatively TRBD1 (6 bases). The germline V gene encodes CDR1 MNHNS and CDR2 SASEGT. There are 17 residues in the CDR3. Trimming took 0 bases from V and 4 from J, leaving 18 bases between them. The CDR3 sequence is CASSEAGPGGRSYGYTF. The CDR3 nucleotides are TGTGCCAGCAGTGAAGCGGGGCCTGGGGGGCGCTCCTATGGCTACACCTTC.

The chain is built from TRBV5-5 and TRBJ2-7; 10 bases fit TRBD2. Germline CDR1 and CDR2: SGHKS and YYEKEE (reference sequence). Trimming cost V 2 bases and J 2 bases; bases outside gene matches: 7. This CDR3 comprises 16 residues. The CDR3 reads CASSFNVLAGTYEQYF. In nucleotides, the CDR3 is TGTGCCAGCAGCTTCAATGTACTAGCGGGAACCTACGAGCAGTACTTC.

The V gene is TRBV10-3, the J gene TRBJ1-1; tentatively, D is TRBD1 (5 bases). This CDR3 contains 15 residues. Germline CDR1 and CDR2: ENHRY and SYGVKD. Trimming removed 5 bases from V and 1 base from J, with 14 bases in between. This CDR3 is CAISTTAGGNTEAFF. The CDR3 nucleotides are TGTGCCATCAGTACAACGGCGGGGGGGAACACTGAAGCTTTCTTT.

V is TRBV5-1 and J is TRBJ2-3; 10 bases align to TRBD2. CDR3 size: 17 residues. With 1 base clipped from V and 1 base from J, the junction kept 6 bases outside the gene matches. Germline V gene lookup returns CDR1 SGHRS and CDR2 YFSETQ. The CDR3 loop reads CASSLPILAGGTDTQYF. The CDR3 DNA is TGCGCCAGCAGCTTGCCAATTCTAGCGGGAGGCACAGATACGCAGTATTTT.

The rearrangement joins TRBV5-5 to TRBJ2-5; D tentatively fits TRBD1 or TRBD2 (6 bases each). The CDR3 totals 15 residues. The ends were cut back, 2 bases at V and 4 bases at J, with 15 bases in the middle. The V gene's germline CDR1 is SGHKS and CDR2 YYEKEE (reference sequence). The CDR3, as DNA: TGTGCCAGCAGCTTCCCTAGGGGGAGGCGAGAGACCCAGTACTTC. Translating gives CASSFPRGRRETQYF.

This clone is a singleton in its sample. The CDR3 protein is CASSRDRYEQYF. In nucleotides, the CDR3 is TGTGCCAGCAGCAGGGATCGGTACGAGCAGTACTTC. The chain has TRBV27 and TRBJ2-7, with D possibly matching TRBD1 (5 bases). Germline V gives CDR1 MNHEY, CDR2 SMNVEV (reference sequence). V lost 6 bases to trimming and J lost 4 bases, with 10 bases between them. This CDR3 spans 12 amino acids.

The chain joins TRBV5-6 to TRBJ2-7, with TRBD2 matching 11 bases. Germline trimming cut 0 bases from V and 3 bases from J; bases unmatched to any gene: 8. The CDR3 loop spans 17 amino acids. Germline values: CDR1 SGHDT, CDR2 YYEEEE. The CDR3 bases are TGTGCCAGCAGCTTGGGGGTCCTAGCGGGAGGTGGCTACGAGCAGTACTTC. As protein: CASSLGVLAGGGYEQYF.

The chain links TRBV19 to TRBJ1-5; D unresolved. Germline V gene sequence: CDR1 LNHDA, CDR2 SQIVND (reference sequence). Trimming took off 5 bases at V and 5 bases at J, with 22 bases between the two ends. This CDR3 comprises 17 residues. CDR3 sequence reads: CASSPTWVNRRDQPQHF. CDR3 in DNA: TGTGCCAGTAGTCCTACCTGGGTAAACCGACGGGATCAGCCCCAGCATTTT.

The chain employs TRBV7-9 and TRBJ2-7; D ambiguous. Per the germline V gene, CDR1 is SEHNR and CDR2 is FQNEAQ (reference sequence). The CDR3 covers 16 residues. The V end was cut by 2 bases, the J end by 0 bases, with 14 bases between. CDR3 DNA sequence: TGTGCCAGCAGCTTACTGTTGGCGTCGAGCTCCTACGAGCAGTACTTC. This codes for CASSLLLASSSYEQYF.

The chain has TRBV7-9 and TRBJ2-1; TRBD2 aligns across 9 bases. CDR3 length: 16 amino acids. V lost 3 bases, J lost 0 bases, and 3 bases stayed unmatched. Germline V gene lookup returns CDR1 SEHNR and CDR2 FQNEAQ (reference sequence). CDR3 sequence reads: CASSFLAGLSYNEQFF. The CDR3 DNA follows: TGTGCCAGCAGCTTTCTAGCGGGGCTCTCCTACAATGAGCAGTTCTTC.

This clone was seen just once. This rearrangement joins TRBV5-6 to TRBJ2-7; D uncertain. CDR1 and CDR2 (germline): SGHDT, YYEEEE. This CDR3 is 12 amino acids long. V lost 2 bases, J lost 2 bases, and 5 bases lay in between. The CDR3 here is CASSFGAYEQYF. CDR3 coding DNA: TGTGCCAGCAGCTTCGGTGCCTACGAGCAGTACTTC.

V gene TRBV28 combines with J gene TRBJ2-2; D call uncertain. This CDR3 has 14 residues. Germline CDR1 reads MDHEN; CDR2 reads SYDVKM. V was shortened by 7 bases and J by 2 bases, with 11 bases between the two germline ends. The CDR3 loop is CASIRTLNTGELFF. CDR3 in DNA: TGTGCCAGCATTAGGACGCTCAACACCGGGGAGCTGTTTTTT.

The chain joins TRBV5-1 to TRBJ2-3; 7 bases agree with TRBD2. V dropped 4 bases and J dropped 4; count of bases not matched to a gene: 12. Germline V CDR1 and CDR2: SGHRS, YFSETQ. The CDR3 has 16 amino acids. The DNA of the CDR3 is TGCGCCAGCAGCCGACCCTCGGCGGGAGCGGCAGATACGCAGTATTTT. The encoded protein is CASSRPSAGAADTQYF.

The chain joins TRBV6-5 to TRBJ2-4; D not certain. V was cut by 2 bases and J by 0 bases, with 8 bases left in between. The germline V gene encodes CDR1 MNHEY and CDR2 SVGAGI. CDR3 length: 15 amino acids. This chain's CDR3 is CASSYRPLAKNIQYF. The CDR3 DNA sequence: TGTGCCAGCAGTTACCGGCCCCTAGCCAAAAACATTCAGTACTTC.

V and J are TRBV29-1 and TRBJ2-2; D call uncertain. This CDR3 has 11 residues. V gave up 6 bases and J gave up 5 bases, with 7 bases separating them. Germline V CDR1 and CDR2: SQVTM, ANQGSEA. CDR3 bases: TGCAGCGTGACTGATACCGGGGAGCTGTTTTTT. Protein product: CSVTDTGELFF.

The rearrangement joins TRBV18 to TRBJ2-2; D is possibly TRBD1 (6 bases). Germline values: CDR1 KGHSH, CDR2 LQKENI. The CDR3 is made up of 17 amino acids. Deletions cut 2 bases from V and 1 base from J, with 14 bases between. CDR3 coding DNA: TGTGCCAGCTCACCATTAGCAGGGGCCCAGAACACCGGGGAGCTGTTTTTT. Its translation: CASSPLAGAQNTGELFF.